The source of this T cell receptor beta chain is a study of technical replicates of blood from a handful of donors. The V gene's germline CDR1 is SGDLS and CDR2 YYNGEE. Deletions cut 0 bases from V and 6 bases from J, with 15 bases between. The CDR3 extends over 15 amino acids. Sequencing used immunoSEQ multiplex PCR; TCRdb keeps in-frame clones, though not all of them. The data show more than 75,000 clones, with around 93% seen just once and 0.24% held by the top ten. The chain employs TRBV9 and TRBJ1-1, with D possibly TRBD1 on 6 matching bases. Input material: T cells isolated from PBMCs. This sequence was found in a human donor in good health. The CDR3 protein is CASSVGGGKGAEAFF. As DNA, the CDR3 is TGTGCCAGCAGCGTAGGGGGGGGTAAGGGGGCTGAAGCTTTCTTT.